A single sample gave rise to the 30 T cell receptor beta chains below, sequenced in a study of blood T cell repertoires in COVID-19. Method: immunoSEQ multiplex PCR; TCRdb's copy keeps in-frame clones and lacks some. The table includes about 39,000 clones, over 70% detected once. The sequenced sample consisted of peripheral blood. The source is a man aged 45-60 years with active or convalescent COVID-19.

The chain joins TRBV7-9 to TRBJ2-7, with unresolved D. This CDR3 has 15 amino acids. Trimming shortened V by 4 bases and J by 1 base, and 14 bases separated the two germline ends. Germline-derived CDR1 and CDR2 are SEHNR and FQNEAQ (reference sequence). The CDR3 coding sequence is TGTGCCAGCAGCTCTATTCCGAGTCGTTCCTACGAGCAGTACTTC. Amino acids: CASSSIPSRSYEQYF.

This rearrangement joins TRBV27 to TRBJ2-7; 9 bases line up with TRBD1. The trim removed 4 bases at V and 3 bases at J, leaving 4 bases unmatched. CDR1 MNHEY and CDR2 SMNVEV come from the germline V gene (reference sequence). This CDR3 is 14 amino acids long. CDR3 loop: CASSSRDRVYEQYV. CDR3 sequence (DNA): TGTGCCAGCAGTTCCCGGGACAGGGTCTACGAGCAGTACGTC.

CDR3: CASSQGQGWNTEAFF. In DNA, the CDR3 is TGTGCCAGTAGTCAAGGACAGGGATGGAACACTGAAGCTTTCTTT. The chain links TRBV19 to TRBJ1-1; 8 nucleotides line up with TRBD1. After removal of 5 bases from V and 1 base from J, the junction contained 6 bases not matched to a gene. Germline V gene lookup returns CDR1 LNHDA and CDR2 SQIVND (reference sequence). The CDR3 contains 15 residues.

The DNA for the CDR3 is TGTGCCAGTAGGACGTGGGGGCAACTGGTCGGCTACACCTTC. This sequence encodes CASRTWGQLVGYTF. The chain employs TRBV19 and TRBJ1-2; tentative D call: TRBD1 (6 bases). V shed 6 bases and J shed 8 bases, with 19 bases lying between them. In germline, CDR1 is LNHDA, CDR2 SQIVND (reference sequence). This CDR3 is built from 14 residues.

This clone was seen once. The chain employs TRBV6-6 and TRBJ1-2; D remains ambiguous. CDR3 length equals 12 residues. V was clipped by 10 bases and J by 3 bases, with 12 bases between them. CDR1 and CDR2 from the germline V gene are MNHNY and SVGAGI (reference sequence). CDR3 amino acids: CATERVYYGYTF. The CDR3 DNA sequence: TGTGCCACCGAGAGGGTGTACTATGGCTACACCTTC.

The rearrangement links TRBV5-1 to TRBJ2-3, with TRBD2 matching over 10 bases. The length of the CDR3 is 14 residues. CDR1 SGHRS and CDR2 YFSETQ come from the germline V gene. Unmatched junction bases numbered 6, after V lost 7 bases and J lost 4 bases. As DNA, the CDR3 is TGCGCCAGCGACTCTAGCGGGGGCTCAGATACGCAGTATTTT. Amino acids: CASDSSGGSDTQYF. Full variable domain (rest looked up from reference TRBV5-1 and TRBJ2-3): KAGVTQTPRYLIKTRGQQVTLSCSPISGHRSVSWYQQTPGQGLQFLFEYFSETQRNKGNFPGRFSGRQFSNSRSEMNVSTLELGDSALYLCASDSSGGSDTQYFGPGTRLTVL.

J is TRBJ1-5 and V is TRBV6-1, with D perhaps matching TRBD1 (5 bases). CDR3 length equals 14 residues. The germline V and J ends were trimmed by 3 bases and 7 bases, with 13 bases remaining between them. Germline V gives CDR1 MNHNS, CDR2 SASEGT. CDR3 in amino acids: CASSDSGGGQPQHF. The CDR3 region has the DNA TGTGCCAGCAGTGATTCGGGGGGTGGACAGCCCCAGCATTTT.

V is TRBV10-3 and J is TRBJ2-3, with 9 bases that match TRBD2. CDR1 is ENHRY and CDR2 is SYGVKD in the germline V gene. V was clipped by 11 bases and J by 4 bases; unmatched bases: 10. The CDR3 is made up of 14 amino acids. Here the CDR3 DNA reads TGTGCCGGACCCTGCGGGGGGGCCGCAGATACGCAGTATTTT. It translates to CAGPCGGAADTQYF.

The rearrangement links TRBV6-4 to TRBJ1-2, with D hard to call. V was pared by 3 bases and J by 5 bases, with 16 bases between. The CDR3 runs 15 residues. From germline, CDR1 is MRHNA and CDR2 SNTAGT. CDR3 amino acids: CASSDSGNNLYGYTF. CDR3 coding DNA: TGTGCCAGCAGTGATAGCGGGAATAATTTATATGGCTACACCTTC.

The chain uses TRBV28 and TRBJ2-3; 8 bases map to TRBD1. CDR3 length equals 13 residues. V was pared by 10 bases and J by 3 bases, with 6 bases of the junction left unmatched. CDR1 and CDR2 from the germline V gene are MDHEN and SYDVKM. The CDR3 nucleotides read TGTGCCACCCAGACAGGGGTAACAGATACGCAGTATTTT. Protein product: CATQTGVTDTQYF.

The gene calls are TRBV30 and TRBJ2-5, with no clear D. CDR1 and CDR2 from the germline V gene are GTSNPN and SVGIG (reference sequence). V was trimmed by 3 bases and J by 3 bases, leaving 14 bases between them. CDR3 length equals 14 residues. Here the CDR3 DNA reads TGTGCCTGGAGGCCGGCAGGCCCCGAAGAGACCCAGTACTTC. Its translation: CAWRPAGPEETQYF.

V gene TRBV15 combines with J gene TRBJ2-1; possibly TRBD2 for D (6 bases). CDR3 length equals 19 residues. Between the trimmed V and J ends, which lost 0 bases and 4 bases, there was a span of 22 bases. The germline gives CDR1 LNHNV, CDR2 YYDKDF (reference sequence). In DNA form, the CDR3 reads TGTGCCACCAGCAGAGATACTTTAGGAGGGAGAGCCTTATACAATGAGCAGTTCTTC. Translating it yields CATSRDTLGGRALYNEQFF.

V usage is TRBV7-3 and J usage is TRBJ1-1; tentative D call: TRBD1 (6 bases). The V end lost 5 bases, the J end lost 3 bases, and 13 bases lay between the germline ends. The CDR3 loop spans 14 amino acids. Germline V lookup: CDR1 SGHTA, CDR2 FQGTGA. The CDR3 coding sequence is TGTGCCAGCAGCCCAACAGGGCCTGACACTGAAGCTTTCTTT. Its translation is CASSPTGPDTEAFF.

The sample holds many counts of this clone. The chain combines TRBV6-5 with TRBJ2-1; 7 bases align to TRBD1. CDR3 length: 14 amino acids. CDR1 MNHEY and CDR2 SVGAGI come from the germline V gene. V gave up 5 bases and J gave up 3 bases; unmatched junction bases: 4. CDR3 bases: TGTGCCAGCAGTAGACAGGGTGACTACAATGAGCAGTTCTTC. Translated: CASSRQGDYNEQFF.

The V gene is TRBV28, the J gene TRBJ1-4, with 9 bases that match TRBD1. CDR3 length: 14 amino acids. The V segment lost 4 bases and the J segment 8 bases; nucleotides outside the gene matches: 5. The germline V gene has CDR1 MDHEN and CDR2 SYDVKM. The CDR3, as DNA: TGTGCCAGCAGTTCGGGACAGGGACAGGAAAAACTGTTTTTT. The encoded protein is CASSSGQGQEKLFF.

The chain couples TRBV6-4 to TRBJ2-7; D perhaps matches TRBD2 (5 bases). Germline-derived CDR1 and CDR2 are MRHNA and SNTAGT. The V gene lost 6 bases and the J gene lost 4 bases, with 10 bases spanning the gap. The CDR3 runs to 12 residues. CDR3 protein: CASRHGIYEQYF. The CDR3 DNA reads TGTGCCAGCAGGCACGGGATTTACGAGCAGTACTTC.

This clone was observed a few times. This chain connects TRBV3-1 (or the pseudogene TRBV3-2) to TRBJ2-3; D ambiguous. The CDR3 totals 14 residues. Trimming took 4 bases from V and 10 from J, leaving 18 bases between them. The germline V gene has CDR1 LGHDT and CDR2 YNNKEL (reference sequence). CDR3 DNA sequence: TGTGCCAGCAGCCCAGTTCGGCTAGACCTTGCGCAGTATTTT. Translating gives CASSPVRLDLAQYF.

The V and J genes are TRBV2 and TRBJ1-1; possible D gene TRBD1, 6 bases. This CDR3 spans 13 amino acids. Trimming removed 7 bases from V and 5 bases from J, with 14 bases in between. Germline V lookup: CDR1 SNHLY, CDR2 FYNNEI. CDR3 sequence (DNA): TGTGCCAGCAACCGGGGGGGCTGGACTGAAGCTTTCTTT. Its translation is CASNRGGWTEAFF.

CDR3 amino acids: CASSLAQNYGYTF. The CDR3 DNA reads as TGTGCCAGCAGCTTAGCACAGAACTATGGCTACACCTTC. The V and J genes are TRBV7-6 and TRBJ1-2; D not resolved. CDR1 is SGHVS and CDR2 is FNYEAQ in the germline V gene. CDR3 length: 13 residues. V lost 0 bases and J lost 2, with 4 bases in between.

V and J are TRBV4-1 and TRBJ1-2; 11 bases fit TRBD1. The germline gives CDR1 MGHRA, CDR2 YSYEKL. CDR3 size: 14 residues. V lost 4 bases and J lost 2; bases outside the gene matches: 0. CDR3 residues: CASSRDRGNYGYTF. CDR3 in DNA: TGCGCCAGCAGCCGGGACAGGGGGAACTATGGCTACACCTTC.

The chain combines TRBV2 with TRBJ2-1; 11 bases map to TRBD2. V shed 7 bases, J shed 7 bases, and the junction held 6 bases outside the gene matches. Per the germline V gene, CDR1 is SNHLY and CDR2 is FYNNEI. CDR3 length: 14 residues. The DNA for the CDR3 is TGTGCCAGCATGGGGACTAGCGGTAGAAATGAGCAGTTCTTC. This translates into CASMGTSGRNEQFF.

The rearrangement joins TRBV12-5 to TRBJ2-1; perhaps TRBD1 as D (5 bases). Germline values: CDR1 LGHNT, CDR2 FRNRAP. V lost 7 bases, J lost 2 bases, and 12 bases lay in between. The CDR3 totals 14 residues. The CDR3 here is CASAMQGTYNEQFF. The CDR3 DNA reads TGTGCTAGTGCCATGCAGGGTACCTACAATGAGCAGTTCTTC.

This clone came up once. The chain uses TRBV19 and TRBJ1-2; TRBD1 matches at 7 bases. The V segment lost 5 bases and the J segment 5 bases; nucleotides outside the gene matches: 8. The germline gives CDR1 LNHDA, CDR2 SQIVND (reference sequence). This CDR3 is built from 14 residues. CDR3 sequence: CASSSGQRVYGYTF. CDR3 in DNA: TGTGCCAGTAGTTCGGGACAGCGAGTGTATGGCTACACCTTC.

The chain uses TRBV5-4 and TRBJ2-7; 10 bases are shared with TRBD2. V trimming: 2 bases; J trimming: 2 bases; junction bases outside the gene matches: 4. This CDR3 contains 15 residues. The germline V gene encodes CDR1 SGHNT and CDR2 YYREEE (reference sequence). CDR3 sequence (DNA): TGTGCCAGCAGCTTTCAGCGGGAGGGAGCCTACGAGCAGTACTTC. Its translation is CASSFQREGAYEQYF.

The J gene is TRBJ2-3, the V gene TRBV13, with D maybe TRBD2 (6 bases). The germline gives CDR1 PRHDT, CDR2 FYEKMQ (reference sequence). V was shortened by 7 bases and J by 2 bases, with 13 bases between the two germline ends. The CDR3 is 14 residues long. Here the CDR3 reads CASTSGGVTDTQYF. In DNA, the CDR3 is TGTGCCAGCACCAGCGGCGGGGTCACAGATACGCAGTATTTT.

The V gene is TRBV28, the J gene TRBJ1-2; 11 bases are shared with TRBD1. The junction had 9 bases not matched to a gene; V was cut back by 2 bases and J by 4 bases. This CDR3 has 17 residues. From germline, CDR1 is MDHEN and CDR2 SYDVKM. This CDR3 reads CASSLPGQGAAFYGYTF. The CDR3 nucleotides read TGTGCCAGCAGTTTACCTGGACAGGGGGCGGCTTTCTATGGCTACACCTTC.

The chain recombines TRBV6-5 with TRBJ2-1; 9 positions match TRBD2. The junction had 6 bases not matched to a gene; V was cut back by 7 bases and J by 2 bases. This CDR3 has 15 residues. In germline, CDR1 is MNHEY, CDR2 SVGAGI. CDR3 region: CASTPSGGPYNEQFF. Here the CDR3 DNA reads TGTGCCAGCACCCCAAGCGGGGGGCCCTACAATGAGCAGTTCTTC.

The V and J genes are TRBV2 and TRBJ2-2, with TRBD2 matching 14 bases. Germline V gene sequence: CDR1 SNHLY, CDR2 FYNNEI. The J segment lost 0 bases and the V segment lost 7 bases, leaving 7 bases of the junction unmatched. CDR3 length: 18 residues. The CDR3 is CASTGLAGGEANTGELFF. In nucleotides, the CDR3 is TGTGCCAGCACCGGACTAGCGGGGGGTGAAGCGAACACCGGGGAGCTGTTTTTT.

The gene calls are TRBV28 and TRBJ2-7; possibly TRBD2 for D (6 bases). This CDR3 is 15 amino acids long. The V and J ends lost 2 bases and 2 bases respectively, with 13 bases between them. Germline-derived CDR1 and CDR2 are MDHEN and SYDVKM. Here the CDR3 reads CASSLAAGKPYEQYF. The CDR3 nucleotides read TGTGCCAGCAGTTTAGCCGCGGGGAAACCCTACGAGCAGTACTTC.

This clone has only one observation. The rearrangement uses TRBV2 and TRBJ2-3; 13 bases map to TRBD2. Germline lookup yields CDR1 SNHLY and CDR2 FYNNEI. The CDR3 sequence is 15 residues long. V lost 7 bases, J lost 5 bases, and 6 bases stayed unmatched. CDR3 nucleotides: TGTGCCAGCACTCGGACTAGCGGGAGTATAGATACGCAGTATTTT. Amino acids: CASTRTSGSIDTQYF.